The entry below describes one T cell receptor (beta chain). Its antigen is currently unknown. TCRdb keeps only in-frame clones here, not all; method: immunoSEQ multiplex PCR. The sample contains 75,000 to 100,000 clones, more than 75% of which appear only once. This record belongs to a study of OX40 agonist ivuxolimab in advanced cancers. Study-level information: A male proportion of about 84% was recorded, with mean age approximately 60 years and range about 20 to 79. Partial responses were achieved by three patients, of whom one had hepatocellular carcinoma and two had cutaneous melanoma. Study-wide results and limits: In CD8+ T cells, expanded clones were on average more numerous than in CD4+. Clonal expansion was seen in CD4+ and CD8+ blood T cells by week 6 at 0.1 to 3.0 mg/kg.

Germline-derived CDR1 and CDR2 are SGHNT and YYREEE (reference sequence). The CDR3 has 16 residues. The source is an adult with an advanced solid tumor such as melanoma, head and neck, liver or kidney cancer. The sample here was CD4+ or CD8+ T cells sorted from blood, taken in a trial of the OX40 agonist ivuxolimab. The rearrangement joins TRBV5-4 to TRBJ2-5, with 12 positions matching TRBD2. The closer fit of TRBJ2-7 to the DNA end suggests the J call may be wrong. The CDR3 protein is CASSSKTSGSTYEQYF. For the CDR3, the DNA is TGTGCCAGCAGCTCCAAGACTAGCGGGAGTACCTACGAGCAGTACTTC.